Sequencing of this TCR beta chain was carried out in a study of T cells in Graves' hyperthyroidism and ophthalmopathy. Ten or more counts support this clonotype. What it binds is not known. Whole-study findings and limits: Most expanded thyroid clonotypes above 0.001 also appeared in blood.

Ophthalmopathy patients had moderate-to-severe active disease, CAS ≥3, NOSPECS ≥4, and disease duration under 3 months. Pregnant or lactating patients were excluded, as were those with uncontrolled infection or other autoimmune disease. Together with thyroid ultrasound, orbital computed tomography, serum thyroxine and TRAb, clinical symptoms were used for diagnoses. RNA transcripts served as the template for amplifying TCR beta CDR3 regions. Using the HTBI primer set, a first-round RT-PCR was run on the TCR CDR3. TCRdb recomputed calls from the multiplex PCR reads with MiXCR, one row per CDR3 protein. The table shows 300,000 to 400,000 distinct CDR3 sequences, with roughly 18% occurring only once. The sample taken for sequencing was blood. This sequence originates from a man aged 18 to 29 with Graves' ophthalmopathy.

As DNA, the CDR3 is TGCAGGGGACTAGCGGGCGATACGCAGTATTTT. It codes for CRGLAGDTQYF. The chain recombines TRBV20-1 with TRBJ2-3, with 12 bases that match TRBD2. The CDR3 is 11 residues long. The germline V gene has CDR1 DFQATT and CDR2 SNEGSKA (reference sequence).